The 5 T cell receptor beta chains given below trace back to one sample, sequenced in a study of cytomegalovirus exposure and HLA in healthy donors. Primers: 60 Vbeta forward and 13 Jbeta reverse. Assay used: immunoSEQ multiplex PCR; TCRdb lists only in-frame clones, some missing. The sample shows almost 95,000 clones, around 70% of them seen only once. The sample taken for sequencing was PBMCs. These receptors all stem from a man in his forties or fifties in good health and CMV-seronegative.

V is TRBV7-2 and J is TRBJ2-7; 14 bases agree with TRBD2. The germline V gene has CDR1 SGHTA and CDR2 FQGNSA. The CDR3 contains 14 residues. The V segment lost 5 bases and the J segment 10 bases; nucleotides outside the gene matches: 7. The chain's CDR3 is CASSRGLAGVGQYV. CDR3 in DNA: TGTGCCAGCAGCCGGGGACTAGCGGGGGTAGGACAGTACGTC.

The chain uses TRBV6-6 and TRBJ1-5; D is perhaps TRBD1 (6 bases). V was pared by 5 bases and J by 4 bases, with 6 bases between. The germline gives CDR1 MNHNY, CDR2 SVGAGI (reference sequence). The length of the CDR3 is 12 residues. In DNA, the CDR3 is TGTGCCAGCAGTCAGGGGAATCAGCCCCAGCATTTT. Its protein product is CASSQGNQPQHF.

The V and J genes are TRBV18 and TRBJ2-7; D is perhaps TRBD1 (6 bases). The CDR3 sequence is 15 residues long. Trimming took 3 bases from V and 0 from J, leaving 12 bases between them. Germline-derived CDR1 and CDR2 are KGHSH and LQKENI. CDR3 DNA sequence: TGTGCCAGCTCACCCATGACAGGTTTCTCCTACGAGCAGTACGTC. It codes for CASSPMTGFSYEQYV.

The count of this clone is one. V gene TRBV18 combines with J gene TRBJ1-1, with a tentative D call TRBD1 (6 bases). Germline V lookup: CDR1 KGHSH, CDR2 LQKENI. Trimming removed 3 bases at V and 4 bases at J, with 9 bases between. The CDR3 totals 13 residues. The CDR3 region has the DNA TGTGCCAGCTCACCGGGGGCCACCACTGAAGCTTTCTTT. Protein: CASSPGATTEAFF. Supplemented by reference TRBV18 and TRBJ1-1, the full variable domain reads NAGVMQNPRHLVRRRGQEARLRCSPMKGHSHVYWYRQLPEEGLKFMVYLQKENIIDESGMPKERFSAEFPKEGPSILRIQQVVRGDSAAYFCASSPGATTEAFFGQGTRLTVV.

The chain joins TRBV7-3 to TRBJ2-2, with D unresolved. V dropped 5 bases and J dropped 0 bases, with 4 bases sitting between them. In germline, CDR1 is SGHTA, CDR2 FQGTGA. CDR3 size: 13 residues. CDR3 loop: CASSPTNTGELFF. In DNA, the CDR3 is TGTGCCAGCAGCCCAACGAACACCGGGGAGCTGTTTTTT.